The 3 T cell receptor beta chains presented below share a single source sample, sequenced in a study of blood T cell dynamics during melanoma immunotherapy. The method was immunoSEQ multiplex PCR; TCRdb's version includes in-frame clones alone and lacks a portion of them. The sample yields 15,000 or so clones, approximately 94% seen once. Stated time point: week 3, after first cycle of checkpoint inhibitor. Sequenced here: effector memory CD8+ T cells from blood, sampled from a patient treated with checkpoint blockade. The receptors were gathered from a human donor with melanoma.

This clone appeared once. The CDR3 spells CSVEGQGAAETQYF. As DNA, the CDR3 is TGCAGCGTTGAGGGCCAGGGGGCCGCCGAGACCCAGTACTTC. The chain couples TRBV29-1 to TRBJ2-5; 8 bases agree with TRBD1. CDR1 is SQVTM and CDR2 is ANQGSEA in the germline V gene. CDR3 length: 14 residues. With 3 bases clipped from V and 5 bases from J, the junction kept 8 bases outside the gene matches. Variable domain in full (rest from reference TRBV29-1 and TRBJ2-5): SAVISQKPSRDICQRGTSLTIQCQVDSQVTMMFWYRQQPGQSLTLIATANQGSEATYESGFVIDKFPISRPNLTFSTLTVSNMSPEDSSIYLCSVEGQGAAETQYFGPGTRLLVL.

This chain uses TRBV13 with TRBJ2-7; TRBD2 might be the D (6 bases). This CDR3 is built from 15 residues. Trimming removed 5 bases from V and 2 bases from J, with 16 bases in between. Germline loops: CDR1 PRHDT, CDR2 FYEKMQ (reference sequence). For the CDR3, the DNA is TGTGCCAGCAGCCCGGGACTGGGTATCACCTACGAGCAGTACTTC. This translates into CASSPGLGITYEQYF.

The V gene is TRBV19, the J gene TRBJ1-2; 8 bases fit TRBD1. There are 13 residues in the CDR3. The V gene's germline CDR1 is LNHDA and CDR2 SQIVND (reference sequence). Germline trimming cut 6 bases from V and 1 base from J; bases unmatched to any gene: 1. CDR3 in amino acids: CASRGQDNYGYTF. The CDR3 DNA reads TGTGCCAGTAGGGGACAGGATAACTATGGCTACACCTTC. Using reference TRBV19 and TRBJ1-2 for the parts outside the CDR3, the full variable domain is DGGITQSPKYLFRKEGQNVTLSCEQNLNHDAMYWYRQDPGQGLRLIYYSQIVNDFQKGDIAEGYSVSREKKESFPLTVTSAQKNPTAFYLCASRGQDNYGYTFGSGTRLTVV.